This T cell receptor (beta chain) was profiled in a study of blood T cell repertoires in COVID-19. The overall study: The United States, Italy and Spain provided the acute and convalescent COVID-19 samples. Sample material is recorded as cDNA or gDNA derived from T cells, B-cell-depleted T cells, or PBMCs.

The V gene's germline CDR1 is SGDLS and CDR2 YYNGEE. This CDR3 has 15 residues. With 0 bases removed from V and 2 bases from J, the gap between germline ends came to 9 bases. As handled by the study authors: Scientists estimated how many nucleated cells there were by amplifying reference gene primers. Libraries were prepared by immunoSEQ multiplex PCR; TCRdb keeps only in-frame clonotypes and omits some of them. V, J and clone size reflect that table, while D and trimming were determined from the DNA. The sample holds tens of thousands of clones, about 90% seen once. The receptor was derived from a woman aged 45-60 years with active or convalescent COVID-19. V usage is TRBV9 and J usage is TRBJ1-5; D may be TRBD1 (5 bases). Sequencing was carried out using peripheral blood. DNA for the CDR3: TGTGCCAGCAGCGTAGACGGGGGTGGCAATCAGCCCCAGCATTTT. Its translation: CASSVDGGGNQPQHF.